Each of the 32 T cell receptor beta chains below was sequenced from the same sample in a study of T-cell memory formation after mild COVID-19 (dated by TCRdb to the early 2020s). Library creation used 5' RACE. The data were produced on an Illumina NovaSeq 6000. The raw public reads went through TCRdb reprocessing: fastp at Q25, MiXCR clone calling, in-frame beta chains kept. Rows with one shared CDR3 protein collapse into an entry with the most common genes and DNA. The sample table contains a few hundred thousand distinct CDR3 sequences; only one count was recorded for less than 25% of them. The top ten hold around 8.4% of the sample. The sample taken for sequencing was PBMCs or a T cell subset sorted from them (not recorded which). All receptors come from an adult woman who had mild COVID-19 (a few samples of this study predate the infection). The sample titles of this study are shuffled in the database, so cell type and time point are left out; the donor was told from shared clones.

This clonotype was counted at least ten times. V gene TRBV9 combines with J gene TRBJ2-1; possibly TRBD1 for D (7 bases). Germline lookup yields CDR1 SGDLS and CDR2 YYNGEE. The CDR3 totals 19 residues. The V end lost 0 bases, the J end lost 3 bases, and 22 bases lay between the germline ends. CDR3 nucleotide sequence: TGTGCCAGCAGCGTAGCAGGGGGTGGTAGCGGTGAACTCTACAATGAGCAGTTCTTC. It yields the protein CASSVAGGGSGELYNEQFF.

In DNA form, the CDR3 reads TGTGCCAGCAGCCAAGATGAACTAGCGGGGCTCTACGAGCAGTACTTC. Residues: CASSQDELAGLYEQYF. The rearrangement links TRBV14 to TRBJ2-7, with TRBD2 matching 10 bases. Germline V gene sequence: CDR1 SGHDN, CDR2 FVKESK. The V segment lost 0 bases and the J segment 3 bases; nucleotides outside the gene matches: 5. The CDR3 consists of 16 residues.

This clonotype showed up just a few times. The chain is built from TRBV24-1 and TRBJ2-1; 14 nucleotides line up with TRBD2. V lost 3 bases, J lost 3 bases, and 3 bases stayed unmatched. This CDR3 region has 17 residues. The V gene's germline CDR1 is KGHDR and CDR2 SFDVKD. CDR3 residues: CATSDPGLAGDYNEQFF. CDR3 in DNA: TGTGCCACCAGTGATCCGGGACTAGCGGGAGACTACAATGAGCAGTTCTTC.

The chain has TRBV7-8 and TRBJ1-4; possibly TRBD1 for D (6 bases). CDR1 is SGHVS, CDR2 FQNEAQ, per germline. Trimming took 0 bases from V and 0 from J, leaving 11 bases between them. This CDR3 is 17 amino acids long. CDR3 region: CASSLAGTPATNEKLFF. CDR3 nucleotides: TGTGCCAGCAGCTTAGCGGGGACACCCGCAACTAATGAAAAACTGTTTTTT.

This chain joins TRBV9 and TRBJ2-2, with a possible D match to TRBD1 (5 bases). The germline V gene encodes CDR1 SGDLS and CDR2 YYNGEE. V was trimmed by 3 bases and J by 0 bases, leaving 12 bases between them. CDR3 length equals 16 residues. CDR3 residues: CASSGDRSTNTGELFF. The DNA for the CDR3 is TGTGCCAGCAGCGGCGACAGATCTACGAACACCGGGGAGCTGTTTTTT.

The chain recombines TRBV6-6 with TRBJ2-1; 7 bases line up with TRBD1. Germline V gene lookup returns CDR1 MNHNY and CDR2 SVGAGI (reference sequence). The length of the CDR3 is 14 residues. J lost 5 bases, V lost 2 bases, and 3 bases had no gene match. The CDR3 nucleotides read TGTGCCAGCAGTTACCAGGGGGATGACAATGAGCAGTTCTTC. It yields the protein CASSYQGDDNEQFF.

The chain recombines TRBV3-1 with TRBJ2-1; 9 bases are a match to TRBD2. V trimming: 0 bases; J trimming: 1 base; junction bases outside the gene matches: 7. This CDR3 comprises 18 residues. Germline V CDR1 and CDR2: LGHDT, YNNKEL (reference sequence). For the CDR3, the DNA is TGTGCCAGCAGCCAAGAGGGCGCGGGGGGGCCTTCCTACAATGAGCAGTTCTTC. Protein product: CASSQEGAGGPSYNEQFF.

In this sample, this clonotype turned up a few times. The chain has TRBV5-6 and TRBJ2-5; perhaps TRBD1 as D (6 bases). Trimming pared 5 bases from V and 1 base from J, leaving 12 bases between. Germline V CDR1 and CDR2: SGHDT, YYEEEE. There are 14 residues in the CDR3. CDR3 loop: CASSLQGSQETQYF. The CDR3 bases are TGTGCCAGCAGTTTACAGGGTTCCCAAGAGACCCAGTACTTC.

This clonotype was observed a few times. CDR3 residues: CASSQAGVSYYNEQFF. The DNA of the CDR3 is TGCGCCAGCAGCCAAGCCGGAGTTAGCTACTACAATGAGCAGTTCTTC. The chain employs TRBV4-3 and TRBJ2-1; D not certain. The CDR3 loop spans 16 amino acids. V lost 1 base, J lost 3 bases, and 13 bases lay in between. CDR1 and CDR2 (germline): LGHNA, YSLEER.

There are a few counts of this clonotype. The chain recombines TRBV4-1 with TRBJ1-4; D possibly corresponds to TRBD1 (5 bases). The CDR3 covers 14 residues. Deletions cut 1 base from V and 13 bases from J, with 16 bases between. Germline CDR1 reads MGHRA; CDR2 reads YSYEKL. The chain's CDR3 is CASSQAPRGVGLFF. CDR3 bases: TGCGCCAGCAGCCAAGCTCCCCGAGGGGTAGGACTGTTTTTT.

This chain connects TRBV15 to TRBJ2-2; D ambiguous. CDR3 length: 14 amino acids. Germline CDR1 reads LNHNV; CDR2 reads YYDKDF (reference sequence). Trimming took off 5 bases at V and 6 bases at J, with 13 bases between the two ends. The CDR3 here is CATSGYARSGELFF. Here the CDR3 DNA reads TGTGCCACCAGCGGGTATGCCCGATCCGGGGAGCTGTTTTTT.

This rearrangement joins TRBV19 to TRBJ2-3, with D hard to call. V lost 4 bases and J 4 bases, leaving 12 bases between the germline ends. Germline-derived CDR1 and CDR2 are LNHDA and SQIVND (reference sequence). The CDR3 runs to 14 residues. CDR3 bases: TGTGCCAGTAGTACTCTAGGATCCGCAGATACGCAGTATTTT. This sequence encodes CASSTLGSADTQYF.

The chain combines TRBV7-2 with TRBJ2-1, with D hard to call. The germline CDR1 and CDR2 sequences are SGHTA and FQGNSA. This CDR3 is 15 amino acids long. V lost 0 bases and J lost 3, with 9 bases in between. The CDR3 reads CASSLAISIYNEQFF. CDR3 in DNA: TGTGCCAGCAGCTTAGCAATTAGCATCTACAATGAGCAGTTCTTC.

The V gene is TRBV4-1, the J gene TRBJ2-1; the D gene is possibly TRBD2 (7 bases). Trimming left V 0 bases short and J 5 bases short, with 14 bases between. Germline lookup yields CDR1 MGHRA and CDR2 YSYEKL. This CDR3 has 16 amino acids. The DNA for the CDR3 is TGCGCCAGCAGCCAAGAGGGGAGGGGGAAGGACAATGAGCAGTTCTTC. It specifies CASSQEGRGKDNEQFF.

This clonotype was seen more than once but under ten times. The chain has TRBV20-1 and TRBJ1-5; 7 bases are shared with TRBD1. This CDR3 is built from 13 residues. Germline V CDR1 and CDR2: DFQATT, SNEGSKA (reference sequence). V dropped 4 bases and J dropped 6; count of bases not matched to a gene: 6. The DNA for the CDR3 is TGCAGTGCTAAAACGAGGGGGCGTCAGCCCCAGCATTTT. Protein sequence: CSAKTRGRQPQHF.

By frequency in the sample, this clonotype is medium-sized. J is TRBJ2-7 and V is TRBV6-1; D ambiguous. CDR1 and CDR2 from the germline V gene are MNHNS and SASEGT. The CDR3 has 16 amino acids. V lost 0 bases to trimming and J lost 4 bases, with 16 bases between them. Written as DNA, the CDR3 is TGTGCCAGCAGTGAAGCTCCCCCGCCTCTCGGTTACGAGCAGTACTTC. Its protein is CASSEAPPPLGYEQYF.

This clonotype was seen only a few times. V and J are TRBV7-6 and TRBJ2-1; no clear D gene. V lost 0 bases and J 1 base, leaving 13 bases between the germline ends. This CDR3 has 17 residues. Germline V lookup: CDR1 SGHVS, CDR2 FNYEAQ. The CDR3 bases are TGTGCCAGCAGCTTAGCCCCCTTTTTGGGGTCCTACAATGAGCAGTTCTTC. Its translation is CASSLAPFLGSYNEQFF.

This clonotype was found a few times. The chain combines TRBV6-2 or TRBV6-3 with TRBJ1-1, with 7 bases matching TRBD1. The CDR3 totals 16 residues. Germline V lookup: CDR1 MNHEY, CDR2 SVGEGT. The J segment lost 0 bases and the V segment lost 7 bases, leaving 11 bases of the junction unmatched. The CDR3 protein is CASTSGGAGLNTEAFF. CDR3 sequence (DNA): TGTGCCAGCACCTCAGGGGGAGCAGGGCTGAACACTGAAGCTTTCTTT.

This clonotype was counted between two and nine times. The chain recombines TRBV2 with TRBJ2-7, with 10 bases fitting TRBD1. Germline V gene sequence: CDR1 SNHLY, CDR2 FYNNEI. V shed 5 bases, J shed 6 bases, and the junction held 7 bases outside the gene matches. The CDR3 spans 14 residues. The chain's CDR3 is CASSKGTGVSEQYF. The CDR3 nucleotides are TGTGCCAGCAGTAAAGGGACAGGGGTAAGCGAGCAGTACTTC.

The chain links TRBV12-3 or TRBV12-4 to TRBJ2-7; possibly TRBD2 for D (5 bases). This CDR3 has 13 amino acids. Trimming shortened V by 5 bases and J by 6 bases, and 14 bases separated the two germline ends. The CDR3 nucleotides read TGTGCCAGCAGTCCGGGGAAATCGACCGAGCAGTACTTC. The encoded protein is CASSPGKSTEQYF.

The chain couples TRBV7-8 to TRBJ2-1; a weak D match, TRBD2 (5 bases). The germline V gene encodes CDR1 SGHVS and CDR2 FQNEAQ. The CDR3 is 13 residues long. V lost 7 bases, J lost 3 bases, and 10 bases lay in between. In nucleotides, the CDR3 is TGTGCCAGCACAGAGGGCAGCTACAATGAGCAGTTCTTC. Amino acids: CASTEGSYNEQFF. The full variable domain, with the rest looked up from reference TRBV7-8 and TRBJ2-1, is GAGVSQSPRYKVAKRGQDVALRCDPISGHVSLFWYQQALGQGPEFLTYFQNEAQLDKSGLPSDRFFAERPEGSVSTLKIQRTQQEDSAVYLCASTEGSYNEQFFGPGTRLTVL.

The rearrangement uses TRBV6-6 and TRBJ1-4; TRBD1 matches 7 bases. The germline CDR1 and CDR2 sequences are MNHNY and SVGAGI (reference sequence). This CDR3 is 14 amino acids long. The junction had 3 bases not matched to a gene; V was cut back by 6 bases and J by 2 bases. CDR3 nucleotides: TGTGCCAGCAGGGAACAGGGGACTAATGAAAAACTGTTTTTT. It yields the protein CASREQGTNEKLFF.

In this sample, this clonotype turned up a few times. This chain connects TRBV10-3 to TRBJ2-5; weak D call: TRBD1 (6 bases). V shed 2 bases and J shed 4 bases, with 20 bases lying between them. The CDR3 loop spans 17 amino acids. CDR1 ENHRY and CDR2 SYGVKD come from the germline V gene. The CDR3 sequence is CAISEGVGQSLRETQYF. CDR3 bases: TGTGCCATCAGTGAGGGAGTGGGACAATCCCTTCGAGAGACCCAGTACTTC.

The chain combines TRBV14 with TRBJ1-1; unclear D gene. This CDR3 spans 15 amino acids. Germline-derived CDR1 and CDR2 are SGHDN and FVKESK. V was cut by 3 bases and J by 0 bases, with 11 bases left in between. CDR3 region: CASSHLNTLNTEAFF. The CDR3 DNA follows: TGTGCCAGCAGCCATTTGAATACCCTGAACACTGAAGCTTTCTTT. The full variable domain, rest sourced from reference TRBV14 and TRBJ1-1, is EAGVTQFPSHSVIEKGQTVTLRCDPISGHDNLYWYRRVMGKEIKFLLHFVKESKQDESGMPNNRFLAERTGGTYSTLKVQPAELEDSGVYFCASSHLNTLNTEAFFGQGTRLTVV.

The table lists this clonotype with a few counts. V gene TRBV3-1 combines with J gene TRBJ2-1, with TRBD2 identical over 14 bases. Germline values: CDR1 LGHDT, CDR2 YNNKEL (reference sequence). The junction had 6 bases not matched to a gene; V was cut back by 5 bases and J by 6 bases. There are 16 residues in the CDR3. DNA of the CDR3: TGTGCCAGCAGCTATGGACTAGCGGGGGGTTCCAATGAGCAGTTCTTC. Protein product: CASSYGLAGGSNEQFF.

V gene TRBV2 combines with J gene TRBJ1-2; tentatively, D is TRBD1 (5 bases). CDR1 is SNHLY and CDR2 is FYNNEI in the germline V gene. The CDR3 length is 13 residues. V gave up 8 bases and J gave up 4 bases, with 14 bases separating them. CDR3 DNA sequence: TGTGCCAGCGGGGCAGAATTGCCCTATGGCTACACCTTC. Protein: CASGAELPYGYTF.

The chain combines TRBV20-1 with TRBJ2-3; 8 positions agree with TRBD2. Germline trimming cut 0 bases from V and 4 bases from J; bases unmatched to any gene: 12. The CDR3 extends over 17 amino acids. CDR1 DFQATT and CDR2 SNEGSKA come from the germline V gene (reference sequence). The DNA for the CDR3 is TGCAGTGCTAGAGATCTGGGGCGGGAGGTTGGGGCAGATACGCAGTATTTT. This encodes CSARDLGREVGADTQYF.

This clonotype showed up just a few times. The V and J genes are TRBV20-1 and TRBJ1-1; TRBD1 matches at 10 bases. Germline assignment: CDR1 DFQATT and CDR2 SNEGSKA (reference sequence). This CDR3 is 14 amino acids long. J lost 5 bases, V lost 0 bases, and 3 bases had no gene match. CDR3 residues: CSARDRQGATEAFF. The DNA of the CDR3 is TGCAGTGCTAGAGATCGACAGGGGGCAACTGAAGCTTTCTTT.

This rearrangement joins TRBV27 to TRBJ1-2; 9 bases match TRBD1. Germline V gene data show CDR1 as MNHEY and CDR2 as SMNVEV (reference sequence). V was clipped by 3 bases and J by 5 bases; unmatched bases: 7. The length of the CDR3 is 15 residues. The CDR3 loop reads CASSLGTGRGYGYTF. CDR3 bases: TGTGCCAGCAGTTTGGGGACAGGGAGAGGATATGGCTACACCTTC.

The chain combines TRBV9 with TRBJ1-1; 7 nucleotides match TRBD1. The CDR3 contains 12 residues. Germline-derived CDR1 and CDR2 are SGDLS and YYNGEE. The V gene end was trimmed by 4 bases and the J gene end by 11 bases; junction bases not matched to a gene: 8. CDR3 amino acids: CASSPRDREAFF. The CDR3, as DNA: TGTGCCAGCAGCCCCCGAGACAGGGAGGCTTTCTTT. The full variable domain, its missing parts supplied by reference TRBV9 and TRBJ1-1, is DSGVTQTPKHLITATGQRVTLRCSPRSGDLSVYWYQQSLDQGLQFLIQYYNGEERAKGNILERFSAQQFPDLHSELNLSSLELGDSALYFCASSPRDREAFFGQGTRLTVV.

The V gene is TRBV20-1, the J gene TRBJ1-5; weak D call: TRBD1 (6 bases). Germline CDR1 reads DFQATT; CDR2 reads SNEGSKA (reference sequence). V gave up 6 bases and J gave up 4 bases, with 19 bases separating them. CDR3 length: 15 residues. The CDR3 coding sequence is TGCAGTGCGGGTGGGGGCTTGGGGGGGAATCAGCCCCAGCATTTT. It is translated as CSAGGGLGGNQPQHF.

The chain has TRBV12-3 or TRBV12-4 and TRBJ1-5, with TRBD1 matching 7 bases. After removal of 6 bases from V and 11 bases from J, the junction contained 10 bases not matched to a gene. The CDR3 loop spans 13 amino acids. The CDR3 reads CASSMDRLMAQHF. CDR3 nucleotides: TGTGCCAGCAGCATGGACAGGCTTATGGCCCAGCATTTT.